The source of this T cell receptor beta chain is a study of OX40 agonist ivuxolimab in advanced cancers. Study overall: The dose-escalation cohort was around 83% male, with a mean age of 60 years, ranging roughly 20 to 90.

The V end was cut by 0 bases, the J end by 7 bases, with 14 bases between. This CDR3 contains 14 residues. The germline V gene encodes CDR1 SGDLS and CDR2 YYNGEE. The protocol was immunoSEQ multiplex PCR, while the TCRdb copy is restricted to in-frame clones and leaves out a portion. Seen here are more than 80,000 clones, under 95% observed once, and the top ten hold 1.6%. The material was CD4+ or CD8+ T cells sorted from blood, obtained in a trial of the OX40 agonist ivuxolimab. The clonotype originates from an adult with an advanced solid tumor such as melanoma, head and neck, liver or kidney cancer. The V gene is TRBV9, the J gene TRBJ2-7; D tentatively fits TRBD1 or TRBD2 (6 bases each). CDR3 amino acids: CASSVAPGAGEQYF. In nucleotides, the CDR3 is TGTGCCAGCAGCGTAGCTCCGGGGGCCGGTGAGCAGTACTTC.